This entry is about one T cell receptor (beta chain). The V segment lost 5 bases and the J segment 4 bases; nucleotides outside the gene matches: 9. Germline lookup yields CDR1 SNHLY and CDR2 FYNNEI. The CDR3 spans 16 residues. In the sorted-subset replicate PCRs, 200 ng DNA, 25,000 to 30,000 T cell genomes, was used. Data came from immunoSEQ multiplex PCR; TCRdb stores just in-frame clones and leaves some out. The sample has some 2.4 million clones, 93% seen once. The sample comes from a study of shared clonotypes between healthy human individuals. CD4+ cells underwent separation, giving CD45RA+ naive and CD45RA-negative memory subsets.

J is TRBJ2-1 and V is TRBV2; TRBD2 agrees at 9 bases. This clonotype was obtained from a man aged 18 to 29 in good health. Some clones in this sample may be carry-over from other donors' samples. Sample: naive CD4+ T cells from PBMCs. Described subset: CD45RA+ positively selected. For the CDR3, the DNA is TGTGCCAGCAGTATAATAAGCGGGAGGTCTTACAATGAGCAGTTCTTC. This sequence encodes CASSIISGRSYNEQFF.